This T cell receptor (beta chain) was recorded in a study of CD8 T cells in ankylosing spondylitis. Study-level points and caveats: The study identified a TCR beta motif of eight highly homologous variants that appeared characteristic of ankylosing spondylitis blood. Certain motif variants had earlier been reported in reactive arthritis synovial fluid and blood. Disease-linked clones bore a CD8+ phenotype, appearing relatively rarely in peripheral blood.

Scientists made TCR beta libraries using quantitative 5'-RACE with molecular barcodes. Using its own MiXCR run on the 5' RACE reads, TCRdb lists one record per CDR3 protein. The table lists tens of thousands of distinct CDR3 sequences, approximately 9.6% of them singletons. This clonotype was observed at least ten times. The target antigen is unknown. The clonotype was recovered from a male donor with ankylosing spondylitis. Sequencing input: blood, either unsorted or a sorted T cell fraction (not recorded which).

The CDR3 protein is CASSLGPGRGNTEAFF. CDR3 nucleotides: TGTGCCAGCAGTTTAGGTCCCGGCAGGGGGAACACTGAAGCTTTCTTT. The chain employs TRBV12-3 or TRBV12-4 and TRBJ1-1; D is possibly TRBD1 (6 bases). V dropped 1 base and J dropped 1 base, with 13 bases sitting between them. CDR3 size: 16 residues.